Listed below are T cell receptor beta chains from one sample, sequenced in a study of blood T cell repertoires in COVID-19. Clones were sequenced by immunoSEQ multiplex PCR, and TCRdb holds only the in-frame ones, with some missing. The table includes 330,000 or so clones, approximately 89% detected once. Specimen: peripheral blood. All receptors come from a woman in her fifties or sixties with COVID-19, enrolled during active disease. Both conserved end residues are part of each CDR3. Each record gives: J gene, V gene, D gene, clone size, CDR3 DNA, CDR3 protein. D genes are given only for firm matches. Not every row has a clone size; where given, it reads once, few, many or a size class.

j_call: TRBJ2-2; v_call: TRBV6-5; d_call: TRBD1; clone_size: -; cdr3_nt: TGTGCCAGCAGTCCGGGACAGGTGAACACCGGGGAGCTGTTTTTT; cdr3_aa: CASSPGQVNTGELFF
j_call: TRBJ1-5; v_call: TRBV18; d_call: -; clone_size: -; cdr3_nt: TGTGCCAGCTCGCAGCAGGGTGACAATCAGCCCCAGCATTTT; cdr3_aa: CASSQQGDNQPQHF
j_call: TRBJ2-7; v_call: TRBV18; d_call: TRBD1; clone_size: once; cdr3_nt: TGTGCCAGCTCACCACGTGGGACAGGGGACTCCTACGAGCAGTACTTC; cdr3_aa: CASSPRGTGDSYEQYF
j_call: TRBJ1-5; v_call: TRBV3-1/TRBV3-2; d_call: -; clone_size: -; cdr3_nt: TGTGCCAGCAGCCAGTTATATAGCAATCAGCCCCAGCATTTT; cdr3_aa: CASSQLYSNQPQHF
j_call: TRBJ1-1; v_call: TRBV20-1; d_call: -; clone_size: -; cdr3_nt: TGCAGTGCTTCGGGGTCGATGTGGGCTTTCTTT; cdr3_aa: CSASGSMWAFF
j_call: TRBJ1-6; v_call: TRBV28; d_call: TRBD1; clone_size: few; cdr3_nt: TGTGCCAGCAGTTTATACCGGCTAGGGACAGTATATAATTCACCCCTCCACTTT; cdr3_aa: CASSLYRLGTVYNSPLHF
j_call: TRBJ1-2; v_call: TRBV20-1; d_call: -; clone_size: -; cdr3_nt: TGCAGTGCTAGAATTGAGTATGGCTACACCTTC; cdr3_aa: CSARIEYGYTF
j_call: TRBJ2-3; v_call: TRBV2; d_call: TRBD2; clone_size: -; cdr3_nt: TGTGCCAGGACCAGTAGCGGGGGATATAGCACAGATACGCAGTATTTT; cdr3_aa: CARTSSGGYSTDTQYF
j_call: TRBJ2-3; v_call: TRBV19; d_call: -; clone_size: -; cdr3_nt: TGTGCCGCTTTAAACAGGGATACAGATACGCAGTATTTT; cdr3_aa: CAALNRDTDTQYF
j_call: TRBJ2-1; v_call: TRBV29-1; d_call: TRBD2; clone_size: -; cdr3_nt: TGCAGCGTTGAAGCTAGCGGGGGGGCAGGGAATGAGCAGTTCTTC; cdr3_aa: CSVEASGGAGNEQFF
j_call: TRBJ2-1; v_call: TRBV6-1; d_call: TRBD1; clone_size: once; cdr3_nt: TGTGCCAGCAGTGAAGAAATTAGACAGGGCTATGAGCAGTTCTTC; cdr3_aa: CASSEEIRQGYEQFF
j_call: TRBJ1-2; v_call: TRBV19; d_call: -; clone_size: once; cdr3_nt: TGTGCCAGTAGTACCTTCTATGGCTACACCTTC; cdr3_aa: CASSTFYGYTF
j_call: TRBJ2-2; v_call: TRBV5-4; d_call: -; clone_size: -; cdr3_nt: TGTGCCAGCAGCTTTAGCCCGAACACCGGGGAGCTGTTTTTT; cdr3_aa: CASSFSPNTGELFF
j_call: TRBJ1-3; v_call: TRBV6-5; d_call: TRBD1; clone_size: -; cdr3_nt: TGTGCCAGCCGGCCGGGACAGCCTTCTGGAAACACCATATATTTT; cdr3_aa: CASRPGQPSGNTIYF
j_call: TRBJ1-1; v_call: TRBV27; d_call: -; clone_size: -; cdr3_nt: TGTGCCAGCAGTTTGTATCCCCGGGACACTGAAGCTTTCTTT; cdr3_aa: CASSLYPRDTEAFF
j_call: TRBJ2-1; v_call: TRBV15; d_call: -; clone_size: -; cdr3_nt: TGTGCCACCAGCAGAGATAGGAGGGGGGGCTATGAGCAGTTCTTC; cdr3_aa: CATSRDRRGGYEQFF
j_call: TRBJ1-1; v_call: TRBV11-3; d_call: -; clone_size: many; cdr3_nt: TGTGCCAGCAGCCGGCGAGGGGGAACTGAAGCTTTCTTT; cdr3_aa: CASSRRGGTEAFF
j_call: TRBJ1-1; v_call: TRBV6-5; d_call: -; clone_size: -; cdr3_nt: TGTGCCAGCAGTTACGTCCAGGGTCTTAACACTGAAGCTTTCTTT; cdr3_aa: CASSYVQGLNTEAFF
j_call: TRBJ1-1; v_call: TRBV7-9; d_call: -; clone_size: -; cdr3_nt: TGTGCCAGCAGCTTAGACCAGGGTGAACGGACTGAAGCTTTCTTT; cdr3_aa: CASSLDQGERTEAFF
j_call: TRBJ1-6; v_call: TRBV14; d_call: -; clone_size: -; cdr3_nt: TGTGCCAGCAGCCAAGTTGTCAATAATTCACCCCTCCACTTT; cdr3_aa: CASSQVVNNSPLHF
j_call: TRBJ1-2; v_call: TRBV15; d_call: -; clone_size: -; cdr3_nt: TGTGCCACCAGCAGAGAGTACAGCCCTAACTATGGCTACACCTTC; cdr3_aa: CATSREYSPNYGYTF
j_call: TRBJ2-7; v_call: TRBV11-3; d_call: -; clone_size: -; cdr3_nt: TGTGCCAGCAGTTACACCGGGTCCTTCTACGAGCAGTACTTC; cdr3_aa: CASSYTGSFYEQYF
j_call: TRBJ1-2; v_call: TRBV4-1; d_call: -; clone_size: -; cdr3_nt: TGCGCCAGCAGCCAAGGTGCGGGCCCGACCTATGGCTACACCTTC; cdr3_aa: CASSQGAGPTYGYTF
j_call: TRBJ1-1; v_call: TRBV12-5; d_call: -; clone_size: -; cdr3_nt: TGTGCTAGTGGTACTGGGACAAGGGCTTTCTTT; cdr3_aa: CASGTGTRAFF
j_call: TRBJ1-5; v_call: TRBV5-1; d_call: TRBD1; clone_size: -; cdr3_nt: TGCGCCAGCCGGAGGGGGCCAAGGGATCAGCCCCAGCATTTT; cdr3_aa: CASRRGPRDQPQHF
j_call: TRBJ1-6; v_call: TRBV5-5; d_call: -; clone_size: -; cdr3_nt: TGTGCCAGCAGCTTTGGGAGGGAAGGGTCCCCCCTCCACTTT; cdr3_aa: CASSFGREGSPLHF
j_call: TRBJ1-2; v_call: TRBV24-1; d_call: TRBD1; clone_size: -; cdr3_nt: TGTGCCACCAGTGCCGGACAGGGGTATGGCTACACCTTC; cdr3_aa: CATSAGQGYGYTF
j_call: TRBJ2-1; v_call: TRBV30; d_call: -; clone_size: -; cdr3_nt: TGTGCCTGGAGGTACCGACGGGGAATTAGCTACAATGAGCAGTTCTTC; cdr3_aa: CAWRYRRGISYNEQFF
j_call: TRBJ1-1; v_call: TRBV5-5; d_call: -; clone_size: once; cdr3_nt: TGTGCCAGCAGCCCCCCGGGGGGCGCTGAAGCTTTCTTT; cdr3_aa: CASSPPGGAEAFF
j_call: TRBJ2-1; v_call: TRBV29-1; d_call: -; clone_size: few; cdr3_nt: TGCAGCGTTGAAGGGGAAGGGAGAAGGGTCTACAATGAGCAGTTCTTC; cdr3_aa: CSVEGEGRRVYNEQFF
j_call: TRBJ1-2; v_call: TRBV6-5; d_call: -; clone_size: -; cdr3_nt: TGTGCCAGCAGTTACTCGATTGGGGGGGCTGACTATGGCTACACCTTC; cdr3_aa: CASSYSIGGADYGYTF
j_call: TRBJ2-5; v_call: TRBV11-3; d_call: TRBD1; clone_size: -; cdr3_nt: TGTGCCAGCAGCTTAGAAGGGACAGGGCGAGAGACCCAGTACTTC; cdr3_aa: CASSLEGTGRETQYF
j_call: TRBJ2-1; v_call: TRBV19; d_call: -; clone_size: -; cdr3_nt: TGTGCCAGTAGTATTGGGGGCACCTACAATGAGCAGTTCTTC; cdr3_aa: CASSIGGTYNEQFF
j_call: TRBJ1-2; v_call: TRBV24-1; d_call: TRBD1; clone_size: few; cdr3_nt: TGTGCCACCAGTGACGCGACAGGGACACCTAACTATGGCTACACCTTC; cdr3_aa: CATSDATGTPNYGYTF